This section outlines one T cell receptor beta chain sequence together with its context. Its target is not known. TCRdb fed the multiplex PCR reads into MiXCR, producing one record per CDR3 protein. The profile shows 150,000 or so distinct CDR3 sequences, 30% to 35% of them singletons. Breast cancer patients provided tissue from their axillary draining lymph nodes. The data derive from a study of breast tumors, draining lymph nodes, adjacent tissues. Findings of the study overall: Data fit most tumor T cells coming from lymph node, expanding in tumor.

This TCR derives from a female donor with breast cancer. Some clones in this sample may be carry-over from other donors' samples. Sequencing was performed on axillary lymph node tissue.

In DNA, the CDR3 is TGCAGCGTTACGGGACAGGGGCCTTCCTCTGGGGCCAACGTCCTGACTTTC. It encodes CSVTGQGPSSGANVLTF. The V call is TRBV29-1, the J call TRBJ2-6, with 10 bases aligning to TRBD1. The CDR3 contains 17 residues. The V segment lost 5 bases and the J segment 0 bases; nucleotides outside the gene matches: 7. CDR1 SQVTM and CDR2 ANQGSEA come from the germline V gene.